The source of this TCR beta chain is a study of technical replicates of blood from a few donors. The V end was cut by 2 bases, the J end by 5 bases, with 10 bases between. The germline V gene has CDR1 MGHRA and CDR2 YSYEKL. The CDR3 loop spans 14 amino acids. TCRdb's table, derived via immunoSEQ multiplex PCR, lists solely in-frame clones and lacks some. The data contain more than 75,000 clones, roughly 92% of them seen just once; the ten biggest clones take up roughly 0.26%. The J gene is TRBJ2-1, the V gene TRBV4-1, with D perhaps TRBD2 (5 bases). Sequenced: T cells isolated from PBMCs. The TCR comes from a human donor in good health. This CDR3 is CASSQPTRDNEQFF. The CDR3 nucleotides are TGCGCCAGCAGCCAACCTACTAGAGACAATGAGCAGTTCTTC.